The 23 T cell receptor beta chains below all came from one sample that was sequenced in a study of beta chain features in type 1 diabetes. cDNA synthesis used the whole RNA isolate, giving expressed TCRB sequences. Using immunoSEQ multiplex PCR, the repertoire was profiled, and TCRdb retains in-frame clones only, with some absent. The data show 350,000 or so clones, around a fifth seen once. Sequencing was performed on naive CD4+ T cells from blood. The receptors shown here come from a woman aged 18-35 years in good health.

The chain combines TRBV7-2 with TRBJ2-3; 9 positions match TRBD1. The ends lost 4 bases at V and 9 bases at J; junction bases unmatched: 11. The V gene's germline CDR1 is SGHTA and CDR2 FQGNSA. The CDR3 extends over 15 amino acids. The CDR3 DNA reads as TGTGCCAGCAGCTGGACAGGGGCCGTTCCGGGGACGCAGTATTTT. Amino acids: CASSWTGAVPGTQYF.

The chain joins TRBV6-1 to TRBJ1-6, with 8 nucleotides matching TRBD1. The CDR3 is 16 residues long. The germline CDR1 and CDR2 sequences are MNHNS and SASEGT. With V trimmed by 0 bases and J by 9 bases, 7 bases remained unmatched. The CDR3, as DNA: TGTGCCAGCAGTGAAGCGCTCGTACAGGGGGGTTCACCCCTCCACTTT. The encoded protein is CASSEALVQGGSPLHF.

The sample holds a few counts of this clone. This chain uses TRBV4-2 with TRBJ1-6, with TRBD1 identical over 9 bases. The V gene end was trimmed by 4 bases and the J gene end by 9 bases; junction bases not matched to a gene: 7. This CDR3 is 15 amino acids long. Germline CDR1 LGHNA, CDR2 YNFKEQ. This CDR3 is CASSPSGQGTSPLHF. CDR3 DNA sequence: TGTGCCAGCAGCCCTTCGGGACAGGGAACTTCACCCCTCCACTTT.

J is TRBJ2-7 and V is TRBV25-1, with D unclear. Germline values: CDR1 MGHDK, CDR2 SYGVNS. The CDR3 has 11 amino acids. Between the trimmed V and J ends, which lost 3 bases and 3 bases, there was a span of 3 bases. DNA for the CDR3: TGTGCCAGCAGTGACGGCTACGAGCAGTACTTC. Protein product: CASSDGYEQYF.

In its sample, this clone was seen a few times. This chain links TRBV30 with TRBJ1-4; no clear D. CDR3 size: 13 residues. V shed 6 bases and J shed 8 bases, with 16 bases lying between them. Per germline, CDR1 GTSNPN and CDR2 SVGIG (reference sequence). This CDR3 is CACQPAVSEKLFF. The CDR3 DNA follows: TGTGCCTGTCAGCCCGCGGTGAGCGAAAAACTGTTTTTT.

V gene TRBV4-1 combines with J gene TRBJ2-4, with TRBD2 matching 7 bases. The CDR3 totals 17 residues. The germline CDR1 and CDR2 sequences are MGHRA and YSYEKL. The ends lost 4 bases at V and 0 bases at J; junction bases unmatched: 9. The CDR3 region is CASSRLAEALAKNIQYF. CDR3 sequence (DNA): TGCGCCAGCAGCCGTCTAGCGGAAGCCCTAGCCAAAAACATTCAGTACTTC.

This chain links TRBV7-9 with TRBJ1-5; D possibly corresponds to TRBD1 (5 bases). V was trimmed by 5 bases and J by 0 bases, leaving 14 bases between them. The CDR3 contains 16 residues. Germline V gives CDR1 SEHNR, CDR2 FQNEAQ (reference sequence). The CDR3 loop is CASSPQEGSSNQPQHF. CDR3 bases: TGTGCCAGCAGCCCCCAGGAGGGGTCTAGCAATCAGCCCCAGCATTTT.

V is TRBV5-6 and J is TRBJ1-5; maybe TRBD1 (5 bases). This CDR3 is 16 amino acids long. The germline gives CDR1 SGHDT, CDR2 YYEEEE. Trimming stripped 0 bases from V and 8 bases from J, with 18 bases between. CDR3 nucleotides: TGTGCCAGCAGCTTGGGAACAGGTTCCCGGTGGGAGCCCCAGCATTTT. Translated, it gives CASSLGTGSRWEPQHF.

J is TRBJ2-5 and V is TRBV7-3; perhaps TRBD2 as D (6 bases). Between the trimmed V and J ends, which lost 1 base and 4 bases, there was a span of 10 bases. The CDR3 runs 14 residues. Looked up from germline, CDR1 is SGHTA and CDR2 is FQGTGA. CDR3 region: CASSLRRGAETQYF. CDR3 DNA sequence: TGTGCCAGCAGCTTAAGGCGGGGCGCAGAGACCCAGTACTTC.

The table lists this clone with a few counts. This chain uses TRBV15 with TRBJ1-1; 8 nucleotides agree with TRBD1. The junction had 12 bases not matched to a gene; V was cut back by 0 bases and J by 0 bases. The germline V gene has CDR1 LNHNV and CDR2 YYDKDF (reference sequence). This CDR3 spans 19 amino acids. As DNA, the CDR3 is TGTGCCACCAGCAGAGATAAGTGGGGTGACAGGGGAGTGAACACTGAAGCTTTCTTT. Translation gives CATSRDKWGDRGVNTEAFF.

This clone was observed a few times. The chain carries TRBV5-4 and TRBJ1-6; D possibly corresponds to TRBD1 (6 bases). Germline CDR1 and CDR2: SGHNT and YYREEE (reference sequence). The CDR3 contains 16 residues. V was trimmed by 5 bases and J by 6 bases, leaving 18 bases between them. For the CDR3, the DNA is TGTGCCAGCAGTCAAAACGTACAGGGTCGTAATTCACCCCTCCACTTT. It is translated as CASSQNVQGRNSPLHF.

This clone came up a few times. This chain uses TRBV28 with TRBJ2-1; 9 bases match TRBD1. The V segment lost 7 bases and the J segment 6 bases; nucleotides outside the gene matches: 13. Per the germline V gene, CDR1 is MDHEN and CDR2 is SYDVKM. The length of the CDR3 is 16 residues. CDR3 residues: CASTSTGTGWTNEQFF. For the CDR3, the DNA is TGTGCCAGCACTTCCACCGGGACAGGGTGGACCAATGAGCAGTTCTTC.

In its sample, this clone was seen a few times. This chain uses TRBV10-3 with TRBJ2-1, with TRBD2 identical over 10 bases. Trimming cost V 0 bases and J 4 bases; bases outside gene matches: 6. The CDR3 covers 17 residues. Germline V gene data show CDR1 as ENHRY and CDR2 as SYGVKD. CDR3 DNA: TGTGCCATCAGTGAGTCCCTCCTAGCGGGGGAGTACAATGAGCAGTTCTTC. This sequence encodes CAISESLLAGEYNEQFF.

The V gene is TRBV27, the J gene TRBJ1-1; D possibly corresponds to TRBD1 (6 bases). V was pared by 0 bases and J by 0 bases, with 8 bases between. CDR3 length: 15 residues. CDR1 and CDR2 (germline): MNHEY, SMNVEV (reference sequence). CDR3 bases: TGTGCCAGCAGTTTATCGGGACACCTGAACACTGAAGCTTTCTTT. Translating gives CASSLSGHLNTEAFF.

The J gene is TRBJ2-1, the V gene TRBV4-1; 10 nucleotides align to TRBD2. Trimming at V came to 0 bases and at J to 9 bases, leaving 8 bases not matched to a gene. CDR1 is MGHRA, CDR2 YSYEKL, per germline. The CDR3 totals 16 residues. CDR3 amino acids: CASSQDSSGRAGEQFF. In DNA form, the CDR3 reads TGCGCCAGCAGCCAAGATTCCAGCGGGAGGGCGGGTGAGCAGTTCTTC.

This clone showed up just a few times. This chain's CDR3 is CASSSDSTGELFF. The CDR3 bases are TGCGCCAGCAGCTCTGACAGTACCGGGGAGCTGTTTTTT. V and J are TRBV5-1 and TRBJ2-2; D perhaps matches TRBD1 (5 bases). The CDR3 consists of 13 residues. V lost 3 bases and J lost 5, with 8 bases in between. The germline V gene has CDR1 SGHRS and CDR2 YFSETQ.

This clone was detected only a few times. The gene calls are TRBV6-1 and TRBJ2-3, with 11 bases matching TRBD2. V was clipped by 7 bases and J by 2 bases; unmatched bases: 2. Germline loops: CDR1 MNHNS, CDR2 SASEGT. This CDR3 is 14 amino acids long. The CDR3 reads CASNSGRATDTQYF. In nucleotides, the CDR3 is TGTGCCAGCAATAGCGGGAGGGCCACAGATACGCAGTATTTT.

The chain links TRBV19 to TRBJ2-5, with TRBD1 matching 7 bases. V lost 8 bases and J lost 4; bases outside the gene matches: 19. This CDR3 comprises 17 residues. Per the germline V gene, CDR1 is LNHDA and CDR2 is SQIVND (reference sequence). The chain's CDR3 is CASRPLGGTAHRETQYF. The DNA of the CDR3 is TGTGCCAGTCGGCCACTGGGTGGGACAGCCCACCGAGAGACCCAGTACTTC.

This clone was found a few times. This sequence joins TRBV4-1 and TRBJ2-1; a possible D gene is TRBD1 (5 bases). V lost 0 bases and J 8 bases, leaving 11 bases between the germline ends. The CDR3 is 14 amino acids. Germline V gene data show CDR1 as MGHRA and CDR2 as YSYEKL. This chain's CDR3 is CASSQEGAPDEQFF. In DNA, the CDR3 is TGCGCCAGCAGCCAAGAAGGGGCTCCGGATGAGCAGTTCTTC.

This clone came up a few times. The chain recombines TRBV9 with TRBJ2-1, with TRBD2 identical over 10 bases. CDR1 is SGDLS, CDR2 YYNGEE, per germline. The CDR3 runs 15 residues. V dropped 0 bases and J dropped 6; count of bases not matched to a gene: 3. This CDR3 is CASSVEGLASNEQFF. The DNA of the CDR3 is TGTGCCAGCAGCGTAGAGGGACTAGCGTCCAATGAGCAGTTCTTC.

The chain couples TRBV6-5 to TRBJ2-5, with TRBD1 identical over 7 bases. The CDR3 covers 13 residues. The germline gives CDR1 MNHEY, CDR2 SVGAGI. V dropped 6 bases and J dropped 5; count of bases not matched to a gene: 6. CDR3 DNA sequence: TGTGCCAGCAGCGGCAGGGGGTGGGAGACCCAGTACTTC. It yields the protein CASSGRGWETQYF.

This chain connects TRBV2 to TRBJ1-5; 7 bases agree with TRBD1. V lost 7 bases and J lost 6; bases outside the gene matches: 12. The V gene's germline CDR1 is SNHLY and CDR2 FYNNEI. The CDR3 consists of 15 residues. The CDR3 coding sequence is TGTGCCAGCATGGGGACAGTGGGGCGCAGTCAGCCCCAGCATTTT. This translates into CASMGTVGRSQPQHF.

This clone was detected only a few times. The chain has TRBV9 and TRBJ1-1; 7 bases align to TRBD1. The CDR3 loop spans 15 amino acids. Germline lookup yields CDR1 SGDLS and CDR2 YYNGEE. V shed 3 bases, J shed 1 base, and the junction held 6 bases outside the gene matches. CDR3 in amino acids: CASSAPGTANTEAFF. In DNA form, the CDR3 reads TGTGCCAGCAGCGCCCCCGGGACAGCGAACACTGAAGCTTTCTTT.